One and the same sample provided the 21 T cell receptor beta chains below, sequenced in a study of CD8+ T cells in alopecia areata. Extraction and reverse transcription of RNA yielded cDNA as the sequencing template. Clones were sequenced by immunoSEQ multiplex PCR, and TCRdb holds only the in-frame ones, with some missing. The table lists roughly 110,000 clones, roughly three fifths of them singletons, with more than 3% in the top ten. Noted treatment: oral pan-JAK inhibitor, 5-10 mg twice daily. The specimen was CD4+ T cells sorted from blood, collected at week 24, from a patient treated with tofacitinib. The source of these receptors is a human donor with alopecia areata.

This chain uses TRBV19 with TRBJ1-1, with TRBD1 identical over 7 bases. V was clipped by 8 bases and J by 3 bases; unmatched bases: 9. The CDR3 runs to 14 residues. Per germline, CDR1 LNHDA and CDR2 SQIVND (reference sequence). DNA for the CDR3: TGTGCCAGTTGGGACAGTAGAAGGGACACTGAAGCTTTCTTT. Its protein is CASWDSRRDTEAFF.

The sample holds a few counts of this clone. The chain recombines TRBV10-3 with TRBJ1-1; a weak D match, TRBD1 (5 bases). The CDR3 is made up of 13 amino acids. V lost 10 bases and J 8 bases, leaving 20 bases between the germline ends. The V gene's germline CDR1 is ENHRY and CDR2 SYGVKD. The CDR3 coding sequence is TGTGCCACTCAGACAGAAGTAGAAACAGAAGCTTTCTTT. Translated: CATQTEVETEAFF.

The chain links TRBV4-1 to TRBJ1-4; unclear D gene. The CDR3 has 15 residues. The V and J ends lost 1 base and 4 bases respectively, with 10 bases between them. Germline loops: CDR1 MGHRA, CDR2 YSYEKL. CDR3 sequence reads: CASSQGRGINEKLFF. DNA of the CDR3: TGCGCCAGCAGCCAAGGTCGAGGTATTAATGAAAAACTGTTTTTT.

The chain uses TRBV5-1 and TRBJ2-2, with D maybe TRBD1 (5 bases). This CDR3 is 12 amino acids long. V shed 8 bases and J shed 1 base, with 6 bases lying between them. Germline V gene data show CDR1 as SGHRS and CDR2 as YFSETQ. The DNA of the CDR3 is TGCGCCAGTGGACAGAACACCGGGGAGCTGTTTTTT. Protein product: CASGQNTGELFF.

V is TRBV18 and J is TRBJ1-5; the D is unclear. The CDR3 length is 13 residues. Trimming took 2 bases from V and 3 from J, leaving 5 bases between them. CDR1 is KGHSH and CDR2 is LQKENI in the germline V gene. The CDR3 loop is CASSPGINQPQHF. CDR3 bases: TGTGCCAGCTCACCAGGAATCAATCAGCCCCAGCATTTT.

As DNA, the CDR3 is TGCGCCAGCAGCCAAGGGACTAGCGGGGTCCTGCCGCAGTATTTT. Translation: CASSQGTSGVLPQYF. The genes are TRBV4-1 and TRBJ2-3; 12 bases match TRBD2. The length of the CDR3 is 15 residues. The J segment lost 10 bases and the V segment lost 1 base, leaving 6 bases of the junction unmatched. CDR1 MGHRA and CDR2 YSYEKL come from the germline V gene.

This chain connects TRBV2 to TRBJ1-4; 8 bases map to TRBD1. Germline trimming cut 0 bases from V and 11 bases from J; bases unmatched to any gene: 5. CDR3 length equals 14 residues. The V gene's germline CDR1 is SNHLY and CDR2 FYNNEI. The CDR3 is CASSEAVRQGKLFF. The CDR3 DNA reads TGTGCCAGCAGTGAAGCCGTCAGACAGGGGAAACTGTTTTTT. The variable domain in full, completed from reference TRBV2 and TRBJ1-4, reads EPEVTQTPSHQVTQMGQEVILRCVPISNHLYFYWYRQILGQKVEFLVSFYNNEISEKSEIFDDQFSVERPDGSNFTLKIRSTKLEDSAMYFCASSEAVRQGKLFFGSGTQLSVL.

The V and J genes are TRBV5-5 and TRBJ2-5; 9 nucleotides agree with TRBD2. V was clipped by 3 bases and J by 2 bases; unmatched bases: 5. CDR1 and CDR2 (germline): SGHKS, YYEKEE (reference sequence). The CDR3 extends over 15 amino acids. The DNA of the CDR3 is TGTGCCAGCAGCTCATTAGCGGGGGCACAAGAGACCCAGTACTTC. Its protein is CASSSLAGAQETQYF.

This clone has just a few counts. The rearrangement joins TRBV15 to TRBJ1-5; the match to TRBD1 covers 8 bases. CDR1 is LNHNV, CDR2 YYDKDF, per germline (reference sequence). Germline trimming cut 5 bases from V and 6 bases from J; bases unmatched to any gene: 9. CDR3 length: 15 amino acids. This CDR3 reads CATSGYDRGGQPQHF. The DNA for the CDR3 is TGTGCCACCAGCGGCTATGACAGGGGCGGTCAGCCCCAGCATTTT.

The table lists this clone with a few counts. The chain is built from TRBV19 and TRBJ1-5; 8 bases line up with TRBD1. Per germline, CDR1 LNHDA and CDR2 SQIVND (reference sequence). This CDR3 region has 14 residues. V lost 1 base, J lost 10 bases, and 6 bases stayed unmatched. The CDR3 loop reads CASSIGTGSYPQHF. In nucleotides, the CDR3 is TGTGCCAGTAGTATAGGGACAGGGTCATATCCCCAGCATTTT.

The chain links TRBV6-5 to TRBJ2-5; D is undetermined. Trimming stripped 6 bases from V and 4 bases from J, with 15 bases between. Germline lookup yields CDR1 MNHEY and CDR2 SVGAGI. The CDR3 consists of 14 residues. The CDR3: CASSPIRFVETQYF. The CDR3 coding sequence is TGTGCCAGCAGCCCGATCCGGTTTGTAGAGACCCAGTACTTC.

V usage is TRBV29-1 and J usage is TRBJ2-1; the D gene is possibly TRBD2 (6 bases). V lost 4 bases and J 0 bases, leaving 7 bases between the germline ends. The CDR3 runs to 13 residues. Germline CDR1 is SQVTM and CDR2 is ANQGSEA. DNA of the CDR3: TGCAGCGTTGGGACTAACTCCTACAATGAGCAGTTCTTC. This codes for CSVGTNSYNEQFF.

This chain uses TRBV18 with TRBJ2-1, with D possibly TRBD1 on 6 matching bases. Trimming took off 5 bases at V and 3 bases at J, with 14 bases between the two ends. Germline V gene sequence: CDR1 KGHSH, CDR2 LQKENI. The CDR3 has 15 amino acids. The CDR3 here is CASSSQGADYNEQFF. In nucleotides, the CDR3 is TGTGCCAGCTCATCACAGGGAGCTGACTACAATGAGCAGTTCTTC. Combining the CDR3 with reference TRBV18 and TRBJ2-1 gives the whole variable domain NAGVMQNPRHLVRRRGQEARLRCSPMKGHSHVYWYRQLPEEGLKFMVYLQKENIIDESGMPKERFSAEFPKEGPSILRIQQVVRGDSAAYFCASSSQGADYNEQFFGPGTRLTVL.

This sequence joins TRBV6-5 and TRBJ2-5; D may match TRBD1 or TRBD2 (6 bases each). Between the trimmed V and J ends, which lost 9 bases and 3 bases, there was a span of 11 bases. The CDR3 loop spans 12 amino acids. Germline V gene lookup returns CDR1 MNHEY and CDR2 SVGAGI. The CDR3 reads CASLGGKETQYF. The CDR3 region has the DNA TGTGCCAGTTTAGGGGGGAAAGAGACCCAGTACTTC.

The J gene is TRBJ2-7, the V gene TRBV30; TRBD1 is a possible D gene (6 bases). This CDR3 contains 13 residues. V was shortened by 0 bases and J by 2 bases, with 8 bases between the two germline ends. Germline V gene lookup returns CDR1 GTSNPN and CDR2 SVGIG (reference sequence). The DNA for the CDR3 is TGTGCCTGGAGTGTGGCAGGGGCCTACGAGCAGTACTTC. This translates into CAWSVAGAYEQYF. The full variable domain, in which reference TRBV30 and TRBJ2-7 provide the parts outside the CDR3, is SQTIHQWPATLVQPVGSPLSLECTVEGTSNPNLYWYRQAAGRGLQLLFYSVGIGQISSEVPQNLSASRPQDRQFILSSKKLLLSDSGFYLCAWSVAGAYEQYFGPGTRLTVT.

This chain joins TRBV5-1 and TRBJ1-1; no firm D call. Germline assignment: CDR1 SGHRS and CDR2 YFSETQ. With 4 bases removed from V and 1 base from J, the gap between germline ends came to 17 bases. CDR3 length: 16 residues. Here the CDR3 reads CASSLDPGTPNTEAFF. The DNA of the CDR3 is TGCGCCAGCAGCCTGGACCCAGGAACTCCGAACACTGAAGCTTTCTTT.

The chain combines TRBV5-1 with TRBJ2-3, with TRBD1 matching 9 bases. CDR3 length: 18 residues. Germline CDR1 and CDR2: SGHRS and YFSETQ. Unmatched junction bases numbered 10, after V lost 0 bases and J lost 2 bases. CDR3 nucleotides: TGCGCCAGCAGCTTGGCCCTCCGGACAGGGGTATACACAGATACGCAGTATTTT. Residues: CASSLALRTGVYTDTQYF.

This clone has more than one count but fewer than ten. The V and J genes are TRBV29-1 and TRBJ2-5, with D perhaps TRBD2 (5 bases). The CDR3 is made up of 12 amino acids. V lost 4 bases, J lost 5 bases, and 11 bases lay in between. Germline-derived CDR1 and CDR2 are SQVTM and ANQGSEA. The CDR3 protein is CSVVTTGETQYF. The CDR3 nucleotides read TGCAGCGTTGTCACTACGGGGGAGACCCAGTACTTC.

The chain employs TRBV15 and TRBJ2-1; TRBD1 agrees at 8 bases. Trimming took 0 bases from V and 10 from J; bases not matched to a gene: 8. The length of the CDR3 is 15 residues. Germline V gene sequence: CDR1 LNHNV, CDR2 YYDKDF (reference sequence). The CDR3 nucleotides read TGTGCCACCAGCAGAGATCGATGGACAGGGTGGGAGCAGTTCTTC. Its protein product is CATSRDRWTGWEQFF.

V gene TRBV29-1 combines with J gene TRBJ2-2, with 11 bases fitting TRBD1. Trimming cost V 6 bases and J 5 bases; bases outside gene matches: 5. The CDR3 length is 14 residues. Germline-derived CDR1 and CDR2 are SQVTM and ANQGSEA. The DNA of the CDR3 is TGCAGCGTACTCGGACAGGGGGCAACCGGGGAGCTGTTTTTT. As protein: CSVLGQGATGELFF.

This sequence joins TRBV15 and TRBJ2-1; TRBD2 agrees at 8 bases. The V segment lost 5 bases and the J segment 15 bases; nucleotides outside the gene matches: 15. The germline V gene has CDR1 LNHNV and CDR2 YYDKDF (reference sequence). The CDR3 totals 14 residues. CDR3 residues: CATSPGLDGGGLFF. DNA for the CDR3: TGTGCCACCAGCCCTGGCTTGGACGGCGGGGGGTTGTTCTTC.